This TCR beta chain was sequenced during a study of response to subunit inactivated influenza vaccine. The study, taken as a whole, reports: The authors put forward the suggestion that each seasonal influenza vaccination may bring in only a limited number of new T cells.

TCRdb re-called the RT-PCR reads with MiXCR, one entry per CDR3 protein. The table shows 530,000 or so distinct CDR3 sequences, with about 15% occurring only once. To note about this clonotype: Its antigen remains unknown.

This TCR was sampled from a man aged 45 to 65 who received an inactivated influenza vaccine. The starting material was PBMCs from blood, obtained 11 to 12 days after vaccination.

The CDR3 nucleotides are TGTGCCAGCAGCCAGGCTGGGTGGGGCACTGAAGCTTTCTTT. Residues: CASSQAGWGTEAFF. The rearrangement joins TRBV14 to TRBJ1-1; D not resolved. The CDR3 sequence is 14 residues long. The germline V gene encodes CDR1 SGHDN and CDR2 FVKESK. V gave up 3 bases and J gave up 4 bases, with 12 bases separating them.